This TCR beta chain was sequenced for a study of graft-versus-host responses after intestinal transplantation. The assay was immunoSEQ multiplex PCR, and TCRdb's table has in-frame clones only and misses some. Here the sample spans roughly 39,000 clones, over 90% being singletons. Notes on this clone: Its specificity is unknown.

The CDR3 is 14 residues long. From germline, CDR1 is MNHEY and CDR2 SMNVEV (reference sequence). V lost 5 bases to trimming and J lost 4 bases; unmatched junction nucleotides: 6. This material consisted of unstimulated CD8+ T cells sorted from spleen or lymph node cells, taken before transplant. This sequence originates from a human donor who was the organ donor for an intestinal transplant. This chain links TRBV27 with TRBJ2-7, with TRBD1 identical over 9 bases. CDR3 nucleotides: TGTGCCAGCAGTCTCACCGGGACAGGGTACGAGCAGTACTTC. Its protein is CASSLTGTGYEQYF.